This TCR beta chain appears in the sequencing data of a study of CD8 T cells in ankylosing spondylitis. In its sample, this clonotype is medium-sized. The CDR3 loop spans 18 amino acids. The germline gives CDR1 MNHNY, CDR2 SVGAGI (reference sequence). Trimming took 0 bases from V and 6 from J; bases not matched to a gene: 14. MiXCR was run by TCRdb on the 5' RACE reads, yielding one entry per CDR3 protein. Found here are about 160,000 distinct CDR3 sequences, around 9.6% of them singletons; the top ten hold less than 15%. Sequencing input: blood, either unsorted or a sorted T cell fraction (not recorded which). The rearrangement links TRBV6-6 to TRBJ2-3; TRBD2 matches at 8 bases. The source is a female donor with ankylosing spondylitis or in good health (not recorded which). The CDR3 region has the DNA TGTGCCAGCAGTTACTCGGCCTTAGCGGGAAGGCCCTCGGATACGCAGTATTTT. Encoded protein: CASSYSALAGRPSDTQYF.